A selection of T cell receptor beta chains follows, all from one sample in a study of T cell repertoires in cytomegalovirus infection. TCRdb re-derived calls from the reads in MiXCR, one entry per CDR3 protein. In the table there are almost 550,000 distinct CDR3 sequences, about 17% of which are singletons. The sequenced sample was CD8+ T cells from PBMCs. The source is a human donor in good health (CMV status not recorded). Some clones in this sample may be carry-over from other donors' samples. Each CDR3 is given with its conserved first and last residue. A D gene is named only where the DNA matches it firmly. Size values are once, few and many counts, or a class for expanded clones, and some rows have none.

clone_size	v_call	d_call	j_call	cdr3_length	cdr3_aa	cdr3_nt
many	TRBV12-3/TRBV12-4	TRBD2	TRBJ2-1	20	CASSLAQTSGGPSSYNEQFF	TGTGCCAGCAGTTTAGCCCAGACTAGCGGGGGGCCGAGCTCCTACAATGAGCAGTTCTTC
few	TRBV7-3	.	TRBJ2-3	15	CASSLNRGGENTQYF	TGTGCCAGCAGCTTAAATCGAGGGGGAGAGAATACGCAGTATTTT
many	TRBV19	.	TRBJ2-3	18	CATEDHIYGDPSTDTQYF	TGTGCCACCGAGGACCATATTTACGGGGACCCAAGCACAGATACGCAGTATTTT
.	TRBV20-1	TRBD1	TRBJ1-4	17	CSATWDRGSSTNEKLFF	TGCAGTGCTACCTGGGACAGGGGATCTTCAACTAATGAAAAACTGTTTTTT
many	TRBV12-3/TRBV12-4	TRBD1	TRBJ1-2	17	CASSLPDRGGPRLGYTF	TGTGCCAGCAGTTTACCGGACAGGGGGGGCCCCAGGTTGGGCTACACCTTC
many	TRBV11-3	.	TRBJ2-3	14	CASSNRDSTDTQYF	TGTGCCAGCAGCAACCGGGACAGCACAGATACGCAGTATTTT
many	TRBV11-2	.	TRBJ2-5	16	CASSPRAGWDQETQYF	TGTGCCAGCAGCCCGAGGGCGGGGTGGGATCAAGAGACCCAGTACTTC
few	TRBV29-1	.	TRBJ2-1	12	CSFLGTYNEQFF	TGCAGCTTTCTCGGTACCTACAATGAGCAGTTCTTC
.	TRBV9	.	TRBJ2-3	14	CASSVDPGTDTQYF	TGTGCCAGCAGCGTAGATCCGGGCACAGATACGCAGTATTTT
.	TRBV11-3	TRBD1	TRBJ1-5	18	CASSFPGGDSYSNQPQHF	TGTGCCAGCAGCTTCCCGGGGGGGGACAGCTATAGCAATCAGCCCCAGCATTTT
few	TRBV27	TRBD1	TRBJ2-7	15	CASSTGQPLRYEQYF	TGTGCCAGCAGCACGGGACAGCCTCTTCGCTACGAGCAGTACTTC
few	TRBV4-1	.	TRBJ2-3	17	CASSQRQADSSRDTQYF	TGCGCCAGCAGCCAGCGACAGGCCGACAGTTCTAGAGATACGCAGTATTTT
.	TRBV4-3	.	TRBJ1-5	13	CASRDGIGQPQHF	TGCGCCAGCCGGGACGGGATCGGTCAGCCCCAGCATTTT